The present TCR beta chain was sequenced within a study of shared clonotypes between healthy human individuals. Findings and limits, study-wide: Among a few donors, about 5% of naive CD4 clonotypes were found in common.

The CDR3 loop spans 17 amino acids. Trimming stripped 4 bases from V and 6 bases from J, with 23 bases between. The germline CDR1 and CDR2 sequences are SGHTA and FQGTGA. Comment on this clone: What it recognizes is unknown.

Samples underwent the assay at deep level. The assay was immunoSEQ multiplex PCR, and TCRdb's table has in-frame clones only and misses some. Of 2 million to 2.5 million clones in the sample, roughly 92% were seen once. This clonotype originated in a man in his late teens or twenties in good health. Some clones in this sample may be carry-over from other donors' samples. The sample was naive CD4+ T cells from PBMCs. Subset described: CD45RA+ positively selected. The chain combines TRBV7-3 with TRBJ2-3, with no clear D. CDR3 in DNA: TGTGCCAGCAGCTCGAAACTCATCCGGGCCTTACTGGATACGCAGTATTTT. This sequence encodes CASSSKLIRALLDTQYF. The whole variable domain, filled in from reference TRBV7-3 and TRBJ2-3, reads GAGVSQTPSNKVTEKGKYVELRCDPISGHTALYWYRQSLGQGPEFLIYFQGTGAADDSGLPNDRFFAVRPEGSVSTLKIQRTERGDSAVYLCASSSKLIRALLDTQYFGPGTRLTVL.